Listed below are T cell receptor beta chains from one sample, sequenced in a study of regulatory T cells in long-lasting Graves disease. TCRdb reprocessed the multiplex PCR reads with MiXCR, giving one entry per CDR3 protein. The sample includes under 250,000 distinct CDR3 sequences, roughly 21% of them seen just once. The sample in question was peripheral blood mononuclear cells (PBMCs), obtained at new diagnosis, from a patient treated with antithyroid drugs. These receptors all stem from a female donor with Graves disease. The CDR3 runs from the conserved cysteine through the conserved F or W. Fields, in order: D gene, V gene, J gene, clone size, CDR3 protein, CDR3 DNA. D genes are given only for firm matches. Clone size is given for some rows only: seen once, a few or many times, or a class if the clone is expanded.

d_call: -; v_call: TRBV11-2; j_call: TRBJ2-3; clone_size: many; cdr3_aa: CASSFRWGAPLDTQYF; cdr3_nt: TGTGCCAGCAGCTTCCGTTGGGGAGCCCCCCTAGATACGCAGTATTTT
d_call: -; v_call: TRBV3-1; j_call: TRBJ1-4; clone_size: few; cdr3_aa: CASSPTGLYEKLSF; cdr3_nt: TGTGCCAGCAGCCCCACAGGGCTTTATGAAAAACTGTCTTTT
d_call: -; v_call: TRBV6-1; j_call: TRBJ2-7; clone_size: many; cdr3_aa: CASSRPRAGVSSYEQYF; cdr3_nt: TGTGCCAGCAGTCGACCCCGCGCAGGGGTCAGCTCCTACGAGCAGTACTTC
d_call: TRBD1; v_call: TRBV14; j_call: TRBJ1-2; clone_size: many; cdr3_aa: CASSPGQIYGYTF; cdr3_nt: TGTGCCAGCAGCCCGGGACAGATCTATGGCTACACCTTC
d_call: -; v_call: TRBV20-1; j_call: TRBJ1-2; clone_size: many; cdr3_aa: CSARWGPYGYTF; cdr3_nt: TGCAGTGCTAGGTGGGGGCCCTATGGCTACACCTTC
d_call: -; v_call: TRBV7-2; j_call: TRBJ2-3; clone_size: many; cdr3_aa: CASSSPRASTDTQYF; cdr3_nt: TGTGCCAGCAGCTCCCCGCGGGCTAGCACAGATACGCAGTATTTT
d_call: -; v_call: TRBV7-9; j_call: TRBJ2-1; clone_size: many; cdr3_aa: CASSLTGIYNEQFF; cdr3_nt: TGTGCCAGCAGCTTAACGGGAATCTACAATGAGCAGTTCTTC
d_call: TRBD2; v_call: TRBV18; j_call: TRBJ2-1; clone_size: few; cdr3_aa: CASSMGLAGDEQFF; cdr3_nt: TGTGCCAGCTCAATGGGACTAGCTGGAGATGAGCAGTTCTTC
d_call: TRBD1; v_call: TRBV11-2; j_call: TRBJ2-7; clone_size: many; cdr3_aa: CASSSPTGVGDEQYF; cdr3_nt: TGTGCCAGCAGCTCGCCGACAGGGGTTGGGGACGAGCAGTACTTC
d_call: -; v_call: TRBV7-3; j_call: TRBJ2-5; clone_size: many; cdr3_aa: CASSLAGSLSGETQYF; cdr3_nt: TGTGCCAGCAGCTTAGCGGGGTCCCTCTCAGGGGAGACCCAGTACTTC
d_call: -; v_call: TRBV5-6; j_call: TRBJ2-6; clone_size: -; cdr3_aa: CASSLYSAFSGANVLTF; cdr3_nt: TGTGCCAGCAGCTTGTACTCAGCCTTCTCTGGGGCCAACGTCCTGACTTTC
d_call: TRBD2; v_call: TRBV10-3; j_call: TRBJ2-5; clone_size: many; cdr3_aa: CAISRLAADKETQYF; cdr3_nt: TGTGCCATCAGTCGACTAGCGGCCGATAAAGAGACCCAGTACTTC
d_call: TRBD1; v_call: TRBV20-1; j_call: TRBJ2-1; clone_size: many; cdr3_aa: CSARPLDRGSYNEQFF; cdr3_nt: TGCAGTGCTAGACCTCTCGACAGGGGGTCCTACAATGAGCAGTTCTTC
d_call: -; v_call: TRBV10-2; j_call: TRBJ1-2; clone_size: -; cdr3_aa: CASISSKGGYYTF; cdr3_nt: TGCGCCAGCATATCCTCCAAGGGGGGTTACTACACCTTC
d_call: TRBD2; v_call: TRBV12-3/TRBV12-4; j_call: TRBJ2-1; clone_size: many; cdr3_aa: CASSYATQRDSYNEQFF; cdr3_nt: TGTGCCAGCAGTTACGCCACCCAGCGGGACTCCTACAATGAGCAGTTCTTC
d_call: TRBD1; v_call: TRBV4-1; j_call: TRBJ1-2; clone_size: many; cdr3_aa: CASSLDSTGATYGYTF; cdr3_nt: TGCGCCAGCAGCCTTGACTCCACAGGGGCCACCTATGGCTACACCTTC
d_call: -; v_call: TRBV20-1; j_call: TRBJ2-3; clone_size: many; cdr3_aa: CSARDQGGPTDTQYF; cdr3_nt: TGCAGTGCTAGAGATCAGGGGGGCCCCACAGATACGCAGTATTTT
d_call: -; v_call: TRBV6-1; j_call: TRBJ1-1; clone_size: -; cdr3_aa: CASTEGGMRTEAFF; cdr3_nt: TGTGCCAGCACCGAAGGGGGGATGAGAACTGAAGCTTTCTTT
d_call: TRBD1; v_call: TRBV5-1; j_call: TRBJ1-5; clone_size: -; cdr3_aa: CASSLGQGGRQPQHF; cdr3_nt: TGCGCCAGCAGCCTGGGACAGGGTGGTAGGCAGCCCCAGCATTTT
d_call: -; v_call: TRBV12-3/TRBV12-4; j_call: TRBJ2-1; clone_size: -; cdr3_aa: CASSLAGGRYEQFF; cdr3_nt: TGTGCCAGCAGTTTAGCGGGGGGCAGGTATGAGCAGTTCTTC
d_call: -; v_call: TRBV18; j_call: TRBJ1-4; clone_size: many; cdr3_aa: CASSPGPGRTNEKLFF; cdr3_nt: TGTGCCAGCTCACCTGGGCCGGGACGGACTAATGAAAAACTGTTTTTT
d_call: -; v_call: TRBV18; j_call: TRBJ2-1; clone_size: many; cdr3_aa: CASSSVGVESYNEQFF; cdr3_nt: TGTGCCAGCTCCTCCGTAGGGGTAGAGTCCTACAATGAGCAGTTCTTC
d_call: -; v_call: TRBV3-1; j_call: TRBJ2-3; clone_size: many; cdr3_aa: CASSHRLADTQYF; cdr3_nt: TGTGCCAGCAGCCATCGGCTGGCCGACACGCAGTATTTT
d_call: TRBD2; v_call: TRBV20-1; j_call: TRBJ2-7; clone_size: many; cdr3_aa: CSLGTSEYYEQYF; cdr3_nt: TGCAGTCTCGGGACTAGCGAATACTACGAGCAGTACTTC
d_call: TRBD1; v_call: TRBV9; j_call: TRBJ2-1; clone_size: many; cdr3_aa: CASSADRVGNNEQFF; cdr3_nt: TGTGCCAGCAGCGCCGACAGGGTGGGGAACAATGAGCAGTTCTTC
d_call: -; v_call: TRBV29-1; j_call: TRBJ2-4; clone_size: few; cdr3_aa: CSVERGAENIQYF; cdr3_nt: TGCAGCGTGGAGAGGGGGGCGGAAAACATTCAGTACTTC
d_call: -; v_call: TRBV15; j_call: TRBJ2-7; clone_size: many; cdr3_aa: CATSRERDGSYEQYF; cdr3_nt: TGTGCCACCAGCAGAGAAAGGGACGGCTCCTACGAGCAGTACTTC
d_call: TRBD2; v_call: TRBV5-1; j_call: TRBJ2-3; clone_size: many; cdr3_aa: CASSAGAGGITDTQYF; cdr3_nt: TGCGCCAGCAGCGCAGGAGCGGGAGGAATCACAGATACGCAGTATTTT
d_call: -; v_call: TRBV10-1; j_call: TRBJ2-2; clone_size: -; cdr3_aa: CASSEFQGRNTGELFF; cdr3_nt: TGCGCCAGCAGTGAGTTCCAGGGTCGAAACACCGGGGAGCTGTTTTTT
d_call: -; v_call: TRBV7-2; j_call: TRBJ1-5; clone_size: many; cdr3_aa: CASSLGARIGQPQHF; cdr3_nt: TGTGCCAGCAGCTTAGGTGCCAGAATAGGTCAGCCCCAGCATTTT
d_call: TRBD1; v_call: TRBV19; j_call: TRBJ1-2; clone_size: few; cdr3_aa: CASSKGATRNYGYTF; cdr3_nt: TGTGCCAGTAGTAAGGGGGCGACTCGGAACTATGGCTACACCTTC
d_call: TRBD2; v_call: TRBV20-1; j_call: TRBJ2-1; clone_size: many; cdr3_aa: CSAGLLAAGLYNEQFF; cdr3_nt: TGCAGTGCTGGCCTGCTAGCGGCAGGTCTCTACAATGAGCAGTTCTTC
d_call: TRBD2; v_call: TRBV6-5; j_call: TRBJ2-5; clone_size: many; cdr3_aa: CASSYGLAGDGETQYF; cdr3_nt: TGTGCCAGCAGTTACGGTTTAGCGGGTGATGGGGAGACCCAGTACTTC
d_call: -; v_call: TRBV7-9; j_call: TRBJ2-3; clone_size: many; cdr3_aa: CASSPPSSDTQYF; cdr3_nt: TGTGCCAGCAGCCCTCCCAGTTCAGATACGCAGTATTTT
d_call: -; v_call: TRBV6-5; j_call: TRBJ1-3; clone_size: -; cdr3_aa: CASSYGASGNTIYF; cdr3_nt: TGTGCCAGCAGTTATGGAGCTTCTGGAAACACCATATATTTT
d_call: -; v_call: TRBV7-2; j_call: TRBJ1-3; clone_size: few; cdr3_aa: CASSLSPRGGGNTIYF; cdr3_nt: TGTGCCAGCAGCTTGAGCCCACGGGGCGGTGGAAACACCATATATTTT
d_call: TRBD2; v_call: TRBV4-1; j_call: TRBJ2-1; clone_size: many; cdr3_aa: CASSRAGLVAGYNEQFF; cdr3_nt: TGCGCCAGCAGCCGAGCGGGGTTAGTAGCGGGTTACAATGAGCAGTTCTTC
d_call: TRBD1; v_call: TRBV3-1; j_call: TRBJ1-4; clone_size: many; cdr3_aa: CASSLRTGGDEKLFF; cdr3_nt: TGTGCCAGCAGCCTTAGGACAGGGGGCGATGAAAAGCTGTTTTTT
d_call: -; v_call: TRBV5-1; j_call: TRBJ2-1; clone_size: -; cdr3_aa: CASSQQDYNEQFF; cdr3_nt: TGCGCCAGCAGCCAACAGGACTACAATGAGCAGTTCTTC
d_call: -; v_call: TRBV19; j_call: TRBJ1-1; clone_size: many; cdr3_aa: CASSIHTENTEAFF; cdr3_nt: TGTGCCAGTAGTATCCATACAGAGAACACTGAAGCTTTCTTT
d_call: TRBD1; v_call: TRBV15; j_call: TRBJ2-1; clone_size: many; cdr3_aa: CATSRGQGGYNEQFF; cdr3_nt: TGTGCCACCAGCAGGGGACAGGGGGGTTACAATGAGCAGTTCTTC
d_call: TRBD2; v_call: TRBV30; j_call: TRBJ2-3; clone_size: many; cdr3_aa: CAWSVLFGLAVGTDTQYF; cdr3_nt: TGTGCCTGGAGTGTACTATTTGGACTAGCGGTGGGGACAGATACGCAGTATTTT
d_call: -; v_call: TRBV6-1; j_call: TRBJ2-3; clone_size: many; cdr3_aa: CATQSSGTDTQYF; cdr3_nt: TGTGCCACCCAGTCTAGCGGCACAGATACGCAGTATTTT
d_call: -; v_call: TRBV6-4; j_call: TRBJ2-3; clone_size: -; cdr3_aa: CAGRTLKGTQYF; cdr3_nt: TGTGCCGGCAGAACATTAAAGGGTACGCAGTATTTT
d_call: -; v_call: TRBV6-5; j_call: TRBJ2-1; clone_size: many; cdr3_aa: CASSYEDEQFF; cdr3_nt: TGTGCCAGCAGTTACGAGGATGAGCAGTTCTTC
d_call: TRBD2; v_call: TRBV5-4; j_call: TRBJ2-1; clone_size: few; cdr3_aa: CASNLGLAGGPIYNEQFF; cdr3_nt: TGTGCCAGCAATTTGGGACTAGCGGGAGGCCCGATCTACAATGAGCAGTTCTTC
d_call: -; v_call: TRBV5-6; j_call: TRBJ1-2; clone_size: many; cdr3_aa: CASRDRVVLSNYGYTF; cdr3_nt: TGTGCCAGCAGAGACCGGGTCGTACTATCTAACTATGGCTACACCTTC
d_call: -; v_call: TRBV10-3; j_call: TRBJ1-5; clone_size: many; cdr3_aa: CAIAGAMEQPQHF; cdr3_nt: TGTGCCATAGCAGGGGCGATGGAGCAGCCCCAGCATTTT
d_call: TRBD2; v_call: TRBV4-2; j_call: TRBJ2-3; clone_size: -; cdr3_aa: CASSQDMAGEADTQYF; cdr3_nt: TGTGCCAGCAGCCAAGATATGGCGGGGGAGGCGGATACGCAGTATTTT
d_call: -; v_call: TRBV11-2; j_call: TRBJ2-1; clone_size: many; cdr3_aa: CASSLVTGPLYNEQFF; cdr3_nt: TGTGCCAGCAGCTTAGTGACCGGACCACTCTACAATGAGCAGTTCTTC
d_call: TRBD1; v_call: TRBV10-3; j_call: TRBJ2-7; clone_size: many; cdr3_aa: CAISESTGASYEQYF; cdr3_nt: TGTGCCATCAGTGAGTCAACAGGGGCCTCCTACGAGCAGTACTTC
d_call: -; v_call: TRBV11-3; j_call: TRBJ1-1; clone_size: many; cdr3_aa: CGISPWQGWGNTEAFF; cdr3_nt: TGTGGGATCAGCCCGTGGCAGGGATGGGGGAACACTGAAGCTTTCTTT
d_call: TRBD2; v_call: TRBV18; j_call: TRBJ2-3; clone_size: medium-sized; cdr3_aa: CASSAGTSGDTQYF; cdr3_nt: TGTGCCAGCTCAGCCGGGACTAGCGGAGATACGCAGTATTTT
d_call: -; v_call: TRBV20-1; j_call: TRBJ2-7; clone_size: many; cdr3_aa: CSARDLTYEQYF; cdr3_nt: TGCAGTGCAAGGGACCTAACCTACGAGCAGTACTTC
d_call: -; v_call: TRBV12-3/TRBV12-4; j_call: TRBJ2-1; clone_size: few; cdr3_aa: CASSHSPDTLFF; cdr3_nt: TGTGCCAGCAGTCACAGCCCGGACACCCTTTTCTTC
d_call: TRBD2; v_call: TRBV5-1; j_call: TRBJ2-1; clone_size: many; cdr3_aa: CASSYSGTSVDEQFF; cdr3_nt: TGCGCCAGCAGCTACTCCGGGACTAGTGTCGATGAGCAGTTCTTC
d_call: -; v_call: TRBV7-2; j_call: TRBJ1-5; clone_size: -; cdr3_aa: CASTSGGANNQPQHF; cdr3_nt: TGTGCCAGCACTTCCGGGGGGGCCAACAATCAGCCCCAGCATTTT
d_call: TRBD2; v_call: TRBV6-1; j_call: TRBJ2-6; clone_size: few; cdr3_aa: CASSPPGLATVFSGANVLTF; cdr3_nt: TGTGCCAGCAGTCCTCCGGGACTAGCGACCGTCTTCTCTGGGGCCAACGTCCTGACTTTC
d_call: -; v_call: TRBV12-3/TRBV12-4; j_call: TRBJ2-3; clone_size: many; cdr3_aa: CASSSPRDTSTDTQYF; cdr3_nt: TGTGCCAGCAGCTCACCCCGGGATACTAGCACAGATACGCAGTATTTT
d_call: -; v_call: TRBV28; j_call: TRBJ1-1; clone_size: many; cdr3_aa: CASSFVAGRAEAFF; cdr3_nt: TGTGCCAGCAGTTTCGTGGCAGGGCGGGCTGAAGCTTTCTTT